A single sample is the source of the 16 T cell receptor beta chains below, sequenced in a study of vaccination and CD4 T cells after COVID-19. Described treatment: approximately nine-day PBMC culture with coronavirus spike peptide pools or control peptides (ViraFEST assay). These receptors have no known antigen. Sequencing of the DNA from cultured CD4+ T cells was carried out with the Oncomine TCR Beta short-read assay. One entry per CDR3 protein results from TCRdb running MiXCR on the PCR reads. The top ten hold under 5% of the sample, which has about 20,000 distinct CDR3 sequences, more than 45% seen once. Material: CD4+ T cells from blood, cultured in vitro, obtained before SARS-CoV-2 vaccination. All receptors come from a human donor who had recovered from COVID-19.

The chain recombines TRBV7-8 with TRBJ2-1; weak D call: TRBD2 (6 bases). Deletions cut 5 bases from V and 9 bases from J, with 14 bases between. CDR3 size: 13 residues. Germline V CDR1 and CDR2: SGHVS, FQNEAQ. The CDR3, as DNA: TGTGCCAGCAGCCCAGTGTTGGAGGGTGAGCAGTTCTTC. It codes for CASSPVLEGEQFF. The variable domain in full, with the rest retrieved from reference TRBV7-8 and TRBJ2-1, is GAGVSQSPRYKVAKRGQDVALRCDPISGHVSLFWYQQALGQGPEFLTYFQNEAQLDKSGLPSDRFFAERPEGSVSTLKIQRTQQEDSAVYLCASSPVLEGEQFFGPGTRLTVL.

The CDR3 DNA reads as TGTGCCAGCAGCCAATTACGGCAGGGGGGGAATGAGCAGTTCTTC. This encodes CASSQLRQGGNEQFF. V usage is TRBV4-2 and J usage is TRBJ2-1, with D possibly called TRBD1 or TRBD2 (7 bases each). Trimming cost V 2 bases and J 7 bases, with 15 bases left between them. The CDR3 sequence is 15 residues long. Germline CDR1 LGHNA, CDR2 YNFKEQ.

The CDR3 coding sequence is TGTGCCAGCAGTTACACCTCCGGAGGAAAACTGTTTTTT. Protein product: CASSYTSGGKLFF. This rearrangement joins TRBV6-5 to TRBJ1-4; D gene unclear. V was trimmed by 2 bases and J by 10 bases, leaving 11 bases between them. This CDR3 is built from 13 residues. Germline V lookup: CDR1 MNHEY, CDR2 SVGAGI.

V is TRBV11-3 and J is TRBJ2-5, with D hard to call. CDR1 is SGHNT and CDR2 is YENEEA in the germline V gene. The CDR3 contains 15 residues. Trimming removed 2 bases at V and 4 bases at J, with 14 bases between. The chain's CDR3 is CASSLPGSGRETQYF. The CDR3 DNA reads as TGTGCCAGCAGCTTACCTGGTTCGGGTCGAGAGACCCAGTACTTC.

The CDR3 loop reads CASSLGTDNQPQHF. The CDR3 DNA is TGCGCCAGCAGCCTAGGGACAGACAATCAGCCCCAGCATTTT. The chain combines TRBV5-1 with TRBJ1-5; TRBD1 agrees at 7 bases. The CDR3 length is 14 residues. V lost 4 bases to trimming and J lost 3 bases; unmatched junction nucleotides: 4. Germline V lookup: CDR1 SGHRS, CDR2 YFSETQ.

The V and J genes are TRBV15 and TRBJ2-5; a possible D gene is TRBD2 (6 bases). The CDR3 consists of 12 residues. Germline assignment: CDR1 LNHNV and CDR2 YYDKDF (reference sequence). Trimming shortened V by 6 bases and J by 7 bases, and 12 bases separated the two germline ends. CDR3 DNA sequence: TGTGCCACCAGTTTGGACGGGGGGACCCAGTACTTC. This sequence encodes CATSLDGGTQYF.

The CDR3 sequence: CASRTSGSQEGAQYF. The CDR3 nucleotides read TGTGCCAGCCGGACTAGCGGGTCTCAAGAGGGTGCCCAGTACTTC. The gene calls are TRBV6-2 or TRBV6-3 and TRBJ2-5, with TRBD2 matching over 11 bases. V lost 8 bases and J lost 9; bases outside the gene matches: 14. Per the germline V gene, CDR1 is MNHEY and CDR2 is SVGEGT. CDR3 length equals 15 residues.

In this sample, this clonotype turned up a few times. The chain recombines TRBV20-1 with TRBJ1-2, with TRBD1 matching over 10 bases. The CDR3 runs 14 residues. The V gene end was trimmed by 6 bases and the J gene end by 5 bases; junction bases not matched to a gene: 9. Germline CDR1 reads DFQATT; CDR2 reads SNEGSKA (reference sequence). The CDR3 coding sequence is TGCAGTGCCAAAGTAGGGACAGGGGAGTATGGCTACACCTTC. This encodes CSAKVGTGEYGYTF.

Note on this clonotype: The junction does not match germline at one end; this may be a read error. The CDR3, as DNA: TGCAGCGTTGGACTAGCGGGATCAGATAAGCAGTATTTT. This sequence encodes CSVGLAGSDKQYF. V usage is TRBV29-1 and J usage is TRBJ2-3; 11 nucleotides align to TRBD2. The germline V gene has CDR1 SQVTM and CDR2 ANQGSEA. This CDR3 region has 13 residues.

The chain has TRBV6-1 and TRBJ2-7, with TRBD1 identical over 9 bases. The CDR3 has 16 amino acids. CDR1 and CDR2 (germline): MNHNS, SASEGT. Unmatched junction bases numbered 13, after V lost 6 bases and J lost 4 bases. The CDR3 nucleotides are TGTGCCAGCAGCGCTGGGACAGGGACTTATCAATACGAGCAGTACTTC. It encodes CASSAGTGTYQYEQYF.

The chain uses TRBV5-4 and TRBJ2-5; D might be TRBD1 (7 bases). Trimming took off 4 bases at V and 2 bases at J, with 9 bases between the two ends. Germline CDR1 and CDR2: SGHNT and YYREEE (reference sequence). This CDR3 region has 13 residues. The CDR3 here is CASSAGQQETQYF. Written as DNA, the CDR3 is TGTGCCAGCAGCGCGGGACAGCAAGAGACCCAGTACTTC.

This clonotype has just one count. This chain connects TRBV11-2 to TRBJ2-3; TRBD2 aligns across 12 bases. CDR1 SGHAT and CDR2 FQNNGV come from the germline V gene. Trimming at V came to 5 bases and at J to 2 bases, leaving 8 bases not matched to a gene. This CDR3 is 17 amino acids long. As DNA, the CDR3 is TGTGCCAGCAGCCAAGGGACTAGCGGGTCGCACACAGATACGCAGTATTTT. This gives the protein CASSQGTSGSHTDTQYF.

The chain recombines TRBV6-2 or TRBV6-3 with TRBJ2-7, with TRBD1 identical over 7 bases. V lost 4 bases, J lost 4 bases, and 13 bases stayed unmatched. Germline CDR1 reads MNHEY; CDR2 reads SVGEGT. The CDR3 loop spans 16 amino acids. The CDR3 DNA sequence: TGTGCCAGCAGTTCCCGCAAGCCTGGACAGGTGTACGAGCAGTACTTC. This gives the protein CASSSRKPGQVYEQYF.

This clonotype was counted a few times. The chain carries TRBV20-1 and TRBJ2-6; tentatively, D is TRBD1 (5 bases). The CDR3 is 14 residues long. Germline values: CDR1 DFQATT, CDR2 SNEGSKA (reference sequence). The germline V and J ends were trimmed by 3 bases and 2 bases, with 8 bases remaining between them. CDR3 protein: CSASTGPGANVLTF. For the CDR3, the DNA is TGCAGTGCTAGTACAGGACCTGGGGCCAACGTCCTGACTTTC.

DNA of the CDR3: TGTGCCAGCAGCTTAGGAAGTCAGCCCCAGCATTTT. Translated, it gives CASSLGSQPQHF. This chain joins TRBV7-9 and TRBJ1-5, with D uncertain. Deletions cut 1 base from V and 6 bases from J, with 4 bases between. CDR1 is SEHNR and CDR2 is FQNEAQ in the germline V gene (reference sequence). This CDR3 contains 12 residues.

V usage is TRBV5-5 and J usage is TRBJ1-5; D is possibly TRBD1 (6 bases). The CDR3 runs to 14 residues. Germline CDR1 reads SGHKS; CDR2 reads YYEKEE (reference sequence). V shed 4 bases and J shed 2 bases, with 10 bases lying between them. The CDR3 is CASSLPGGNQPQHF. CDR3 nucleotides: TGTGCCAGCAGCCTTCCAGGGGGCAATCAGCCCCAGCATTTT.